These 10 T cell receptor beta chains were all obtained from the same sample, sequenced in a study of technical replicates of blood from a handful of donors. Only in-frame clones appear in the TCRdb table, and some are missing; sequencing was by immunoSEQ multiplex PCR. The table has roughly 70,000 clones, 90% to 95% seen once. Specimen: T cells isolated from PBMCs. These TCRs come from a human donor in good health.

This rearrangement joins TRBV5-1 to TRBJ2-2; TRBD2 agrees at 11 bases. CDR3 length: 17 amino acids. The germline CDR1 and CDR2 sequences are SGHRS and YFSETQ. The V gene end was trimmed by 0 bases and the J gene end by 4 bases; junction bases not matched to a gene: 5. The CDR3 reads CASSLEIAGGRTGELFF. Here the CDR3 DNA reads TGCGCCAGCAGCTTGGAAATAGCGGGAGGGCGCACCGGGGAGCTGTTTTTT.

The genes are TRBV7-8 and TRBJ1-5; tentatively, D is TRBD1 (5 bases). The V gene's germline CDR1 is SGHVS and CDR2 FQNEAQ. V was shortened by 3 bases and J by 5 bases, with 8 bases between the two germline ends. CDR3 length equals 13 residues. The CDR3: CASSLGGDQPQHF. In DNA, the CDR3 is TGTGCCAGCAGCTTGGGGGGGGATCAGCCCCAGCATTTT.

V usage is TRBV7-9 and J usage is TRBJ1-4; D may be TRBD1 (5 bases). The ends were cut back, 5 bases at V and 6 bases at J, with 16 bases in the middle. Germline V gene lookup returns CDR1 SEHNR and CDR2 FQNEAQ (reference sequence). The length of the CDR3 is 15 residues. DNA for the CDR3: TGTGCCAGCAGCCGAAGGGGCCTTGGGGATGAAAAACTGTTTTTT. Translation: CASSRRGLGDEKLFF.

The chain recombines TRBV13 with TRBJ1-3; D remains ambiguous. Trimming stripped 0 bases from V and 4 bases from J, with 4 bases between. Germline values: CDR1 PRHDT, CDR2 FYEKMQ (reference sequence). The CDR3 runs to 13 residues. Here the CDR3 DNA reads TGTGCCAGCAGCTTAGGCCTGGGAAACACCATATATTTT. Translated, it gives CASSLGLGNTIYF.

The CDR3 reads CASSLRVNDYGYTF. CDR3 nucleotides: TGTGCCAGCAGCTTACGCGTTAACGACTATGGCTACACCTTC. The rearrangement joins TRBV13 to TRBJ1-2; D unclear. This CDR3 comprises 14 residues. The germline V gene encodes CDR1 PRHDT and CDR2 FYEKMQ (reference sequence). V lost 2 bases, J lost 3 bases, and 10 bases lay in between.

This chain uses TRBV14 with TRBJ2-7; D unclear. Trimming stripped 6 bases from V and 6 bases from J, with 9 bases between. This CDR3 is built from 11 residues. Germline CDR1 reads SGHDN; CDR2 reads FVKESK. This CDR3 reads CASSRTFEQYF. The CDR3 DNA reads TGTGCCAGCAGTCGAACATTCGAGCAGTACTTC.

This clone turned up a few times. This sequence joins TRBV6-5 and TRBJ1-5, with D unclear. V lost 6 bases and J lost 4, with 16 bases in between. Germline CDR1 MNHEY, CDR2 SVGAGI. CDR3 size: 15 residues. The CDR3: CASRNLAYLNQPQHF. The CDR3 bases are TGTGCCAGCAGGAATCTGGCTTACCTTAATCAGCCCCAGCATTTT.

This sequence joins TRBV5-1 and TRBJ2-7; TRBD2 is a possible D gene (5 bases). The CDR3 consists of 15 residues. Germline lookup yields CDR1 SGHRS and CDR2 YFSETQ. V dropped 0 bases and J dropped 3 bases, with 13 bases sitting between them. The CDR3 loop reads CASSLAYERVYEQYF. The CDR3 nucleotides are TGCGCCAGCAGCTTGGCCTACGAGAGGGTCTACGAGCAGTACTTC.

V is TRBV13 and J is TRBJ1-5, with 7 nucleotides matching TRBD1. The trim removed 4 bases at V and 0 bases at J, leaving 6 bases unmatched. The CDR3 is 16 residues long. The germline gives CDR1 PRHDT, CDR2 FYEKMQ (reference sequence). The CDR3 sequence: CASSSRDSDSNQPQHF. For the CDR3, the DNA is TGTGCCAGCAGCTCGCGGGACAGCGATAGCAATCAGCCCCAGCATTTT.

The rearrangement links TRBV6-5 to TRBJ1-1; 9 nucleotides align to TRBD1. Germline V lookup: CDR1 MNHEY, CDR2 SVGAGI. The trim removed 5 bases at V and 4 bases at J, leaving 2 bases unmatched. The CDR3 length is 13 residues. The CDR3 loop reads CASSTGGITEAFF. The CDR3 DNA reads as TGTGCCAGCAGTACAGGGGGCATCACTGAAGCTTTCTTT.